This T cell receptor (beta chain) originates from a study of shared clonotypes between healthy human individuals. The wider study: A couple of female and a few male donors aged 18 to 49 were enrolled. For every donor, three CD4 naive, three CD4 memory, two CD8 naive and one CD8 memory plates were used. General study results and limits: Sample collection involved blood only; tissue repertoires are likely different.

This clone appeared a few times. What it binds is not known. The CDR3 spans 14 residues. Trimming removed 6 bases from V and 3 bases from J, with 10 bases in between. CDR1 and CDR2 from the germline V gene are SGHTS and YDEGEE. Investigators spread the genomic DNA of each subset evenly over several immunoSEQ plates. Here immunoSEQ multiplex PCR was the method, and the copy in TCRdb shows in-frame clones only, minus some. The data hold over a million clones, with 75% observed a single time. This chain uses TRBV5-8 with TRBJ1-6; D gene unclear. This receptor was taken from a man aged 18-30 years in good health. Sequenced input: memory CD4+ T cells sorted from blood. Documented subset: CD45RA-negative fraction. The CDR3 bases are TGTGCCAGCAAACTCCGCCACTATAATTCACCCCTCCACTTT. Translating gives CASKLRHYNSPLHF.